Listed below are T cell receptor beta chains from one sample, sequenced in a study. TCRdb passed the RT-PCR reads through MiXCR, listing each CDR3 protein once. The table records approximately 720,000 distinct CDR3 sequences, 14% of them present only once. The sample taken for sequencing was memory CD4+ T cells from blood. The source of these receptors is a female donor in good health, serving as a healthy control. The CDR3 runs from the conserved cysteine through the conserved F or W. Fields, in order: CDR3 DNA, CDR3 protein, V gene, clone size, D gene, J gene. D genes are given only for firm matches. For some rows the clone size is stated as once, few or many, or as a class when expanded; others skip it.

TGTGCCAGCAGCCAATCACAGGTATGGCCTTACAATGAGCAGTTCTTC CASSQSQVWPYNEQFF TRBV4-2 many NA TRBJ2-1
TGTGCCAGCAGCTCGGACAGGGGGAGGGAGACCCAGTACTTC CASSSDRGRETQYF TRBV12-3/TRBV12-4 many TRBD1 TRBJ2-5
TGCGCCAGCAGCAAGGGACTAGCGGGTGTTGGCACAGATACGCAGTATTTT CASSKGLAGVGTDTQYF TRBV5-1 few TRBD2 TRBJ2-3
TGTGCCAGCAGTCAGGAACGTCAGCCCCAGCATTTT CASSQERQPQHF TRBV28 NA NA TRBJ1-5
TGTGCCAGCAGCTTATCCATGCCCCGCTCTGGAAACACCATATATTTT CASSLSMPRSGNTIYF TRBV7-9 NA NA TRBJ1-3
TGCAGTGCTTTCGACAGGGGGGGATACGAAAAACTGTTTTTT CSAFDRGGYEKLFF TRBV20-1 many TRBD1 TRBJ1-4
TGCGCCAGCAGCCAAGATCCAAGGCAGGGCGAAGCTTTCTTT CASSQDPRQGEAFF TRBV4-3 many NA TRBJ1-1
TGTGCCATGAGACAGGGAAGGGACACCGGGGAGCTGTTTTTT CAMRQGRDTGELFF TRBV10-3 many TRBD1 TRBJ2-2
TGCAGTGCCCCCGACGGGGGGCAGATAGGCACTGAAGCTTTCTTT CSAPDGGQIGTEAFF TRBV20-1 NA NA TRBJ1-1
TGTGCCAGCAGTTACTCGAGCGGGGGAGGTACGCAGTATTTT CASSYSSGGGTQYF TRBV6-7 NA TRBD2 TRBJ2-3
TGTGCCAGCAGCTTAGGTGGCATAGGCGACGGTGGCTACACCTTC CASSLGGIGDGGYTF TRBV7-9 NA NA TRBJ1-2
TGTGCCACACAGGGGTTGCCAGATACGCAGTATTTT CATQGLPDTQYF TRBV10-3 many TRBD1 TRBJ2-3
TGTGCCAGCAGTGACCCCAAGCAGGGCGGGGAGACCCAGTACTTC CASSDPKQGGETQYF TRBV25-1 NA NA TRBJ2-5
TGCGCCAGCAGCCGGGGGGAGAGCTCCTATAATTCACCCCTCCACTTT CASSRGESSYNSPLHF TRBV5-1 NA NA TRBJ1-6
TGTGCCAGCAGTTTATCGGGTGCATACCCGGGCTACGAGCAGTACTTC CASSLSGAYPGYEQYF TRBV27 few NA TRBJ2-7
TGTGCCAGCAGCTTAGACAGGGGGAGACCCTACGAGCAGTACTTC CASSLDRGRPYEQYF TRBV7-2 few TRBD1 TRBJ2-7
TGTGCCAGCAGTGAAGAAGGGACTAGCAGAAACTACAATGAGCAGTTCTTC CASSEEGTSRNYNEQFF TRBV6-1 many TRBD2 TRBJ2-1
TGCAGTGCTAGGGTTCGCTATAATTCACCCCTCCACTTT CSARVRYNSPLHF TRBV20-1 few NA TRBJ1-6
TGCAGTGCTAGAGATGGTACGTGGGTTAACACTGAAGCTTTCTTT CSARDGTWVNTEAFF TRBV20-1 NA NA TRBJ1-1
TGCGCCAGCAGCCAAGATGGAAATAGGCTAGCGGGAGGGATCTACGAGCAGTACTTC CASSQDGNRLAGGIYEQYF TRBV4-3 few TRBD2 TRBJ2-7
TGTGCCATCAGTGTACCTGCGACCGGGGGCTCCTACAATGAGCAGTTCTTC CAISVPATGGSYNEQFF TRBV10-3 many NA TRBJ2-1
TGTGCCAGCACCGAGGGACTCCGTAGCACAGATACGCAGTATTTT CASTEGLRSTDTQYF TRBV11-2 NA NA TRBJ2-3
TGTGCCAGCACCGGGGGAAACACCATATATTTT CASTGGNTIYF TRBV5-6 many NA TRBJ1-3
TGTGCCAGCAGTTTATCTTCTGGCTATGGCTACACCTTC CASSLSSGYGYTF TRBV27 many NA TRBJ1-2
TGCAGTGCTCATAATGACGGGGATTCCGGCGCTTTCTTT CSAHNDGDSGAFF TRBV20-1 many NA TRBJ1-1
TGTGCCAGCACCGTGGGGGCGTACTATGGCTACACCTTC CASTVGAYYGYTF TRBV28 NA NA TRBJ1-2
TGCGCCAGCAGCTTGGTTGGGACAGCGTACAATGAGCAGTTCTTC CASSLVGTAYNEQFF TRBV5-1 NA TRBD1 TRBJ2-1
TGTGCCATCAGTGCCCCGGATTCACCCCTCCACTTT CAISAPDSPLHF TRBV10-3 many NA TRBJ1-6
TGCGCCAGCAGCCAAGACCTCGGGACTAGGACCTACTTC CASSQDLGTRTYF TRBV4-3 many TRBD2 TRBJ2-7
TGTGCCAGCAGTTCTGGACAGGGGTTGTCAGATACGCAGTATTTT CASSSGQGLSDTQYF TRBV6-2/TRBV6-3 many TRBD1 TRBJ2-3
TGCAGCGCTTTGGGGGGCCAGGGGGCGCCGGAAGAGACCCAGTACTTC CSALGGQGAPEETQYF TRBV29-1 many TRBD1 TRBJ2-5
TGTGCCAGCAGCACCTACAGGGGTCCGAACACCGGGGAGCTGTTTTTT CASSTYRGPNTGELFF TRBV7-8 few TRBD1 TRBJ2-2
TGTGCCAGCAGTTCCCCGGGACTGGGCTATGGCTACACCTTC CASSSPGLGYGYTF TRBV6-2/TRBV6-3 many NA TRBJ1-2
TGTGCCAGCTCCCTGGGGCCGGAAACTGAAGCTTTCTTT CASSLGPETEAFF TRBV6-6 few NA TRBJ1-1
TGTGCCAGCAGCCTACGGACAGCCTACTATGGCTACACCTTC CASSLRTAYYGYTF TRBV6-2/TRBV6-3 few NA TRBJ1-2
TGTGCCAGCACTAAACAGGGGACCCAGTACTTC CASTKQGTQYF TRBV12-3/TRBV12-4 NA NA TRBJ2-5
TGCAGTGCTACCCGGATTGGGGGCGAGGCCGGGGAGCTGTTTTTT CSATRIGGEAGELFF TRBV20-1 NA NA TRBJ2-2
TGCAGTGCTGGACCGAAGGGACTCGTCCAAGAGACCCAGTACTTC CSAGPKGLVQETQYF TRBV20-1 NA NA TRBJ2-5
TGTGCCAGCAGCCTCGACAGGGGTGGAAACATTCAGTACTTC CASSLDRGGNIQYF TRBV7-2 NA TRBD1 TRBJ2-4
TGTGCCACCGAGGATCGAGGTGGCACAGATACGCAGTATTTT CATEDRGGTDTQYF TRBV10-3 many NA TRBJ2-3
TGTGCCAGCAGCTTAGCCCAGGGGGCACCCACAGATACGCAGTATTTT CASSLAQGAPTDTQYF TRBV7-8 few TRBD1 TRBJ2-3
TGTGCCAGCAGCCCCGACTCGGCCGGCACCGGGGAGCTGTTTTTT CASSPDSAGTGELFF TRBV4-2 many NA TRBJ2-2
TGTGCCAGCAGCTTAGGATCCGGGGGAGCTTTCTTT CASSLGSGGAFF TRBV7-9 few NA TRBJ1-1
TGTGCCAGCAGTGAAGGGGGGGGCGGTTCTGCTGAAGCTTTCTTT CASSEGGGGSAEAFF TRBV6-1 NA NA TRBJ1-1
TGCAGTGCTAGTGATAAAACGAGGGAGCAGTACTTC CSASDKTREQYF TRBV20-1 many NA TRBJ2-7
TGTGCCAGCAGCTCCTCCAACGGGGCCAACGTCCTGACTTTC CASSSSNGANVLTF TRBV12-3/TRBV12-4 few NA TRBJ2-6
TGTGCCAGCAGTTTAGCGCTCCTAGCGTCCTACAATGAGCAGTTCTTC CASSLALLASYNEQFF TRBV12-3/TRBV12-4 many NA TRBJ2-1
TGTGCCAGCAGTTCATCCCGGGATTCAACTAATAAAAAACTGTTTTTT CASSSSRDSTNKKLFF TRBV12-3/TRBV12-4 NA NA TRBJ1-4
TGTGCCAGCAGTGGACAGGGAACCACCGGGGAGCTGTTTTTT CASSGQGTTGELFF TRBV6-2/TRBV6-3 NA TRBD1 TRBJ2-2
TGTGCCAGCAGCTCAAGGAGAGGGGGCGGCGAGCAGTACTTC CASSSRRGGGEQYF TRBV5-6 NA TRBD1 TRBJ2-7
TGTGCCAGCAGCCTCGAGGACAAACACAATGAGCAGTTCTTC CASSLEDKHNEQFF TRBV9 NA NA TRBJ2-1